These 23 T cell receptor beta chains share one sample of origin, sequenced in a study of CD8+ T cells in alopecia areata. RNA was extracted and reverse transcribed into cDNA as the sequencing template. Libraries were prepared by immunoSEQ multiplex PCR; TCRdb keeps only in-frame clonotypes and omits some of them. This sample has under 130,000 clones, with around 84% found just once. As to treatment: oral pan-JAK inhibitor, 5-10 mg twice daily. The source material was CD8+ T cells sorted from blood, sampled at week 34, from a patient treated with tofacitinib. These receptors came from a human donor with alopecia areata.

As for this clone: At the DNA level, this CDR3 is encoded by other sequences in the same sample as well. The gene calls are TRBV2 and TRBJ2-7, with D hard to call. Germline assignment: CDR1 SNHLY and CDR2 FYNNEI. The CDR3 consists of 10 residues. Trimming took off 6 bases at V and 4 bases at J, with 4 bases between the two ends. The CDR3 DNA reads as TGTGCCAGCAGAGGTTACGAGCAGTACTTC. Its protein product is CASRGYEQYF.

V gene TRBV6-1 combines with J gene TRBJ1-1; maybe TRBD1 (6 bases). Trimming stripped 5 bases from V and 4 bases from J, with 17 bases between. CDR1 MNHNS and CDR2 SASEGT come from the germline V gene. The CDR3 totals 15 residues. This CDR3 reads CASSNRGGRVTEAFF. CDR3 nucleotide sequence: TGTGCCAGCAGTAATAGGGGGGGGAGGGTCACTGAAGCTTTCTTT.

The chain carries TRBV7-9 and TRBJ2-7; unclear D gene. V was clipped by 5 bases and J by 7 bases, with 15 bases between them. The germline V gene has CDR1 SEHNR and CDR2 FQNEAQ (reference sequence). The CDR3 loop spans 13 amino acids. The CDR3 nucleotides read TGTGCCAGCAGCCTTTTGGAATCTCTGGAGCAGTACTTC. Its translation is CASSLLESLEQYF.

This clone is a singleton in its sample. This chain uses TRBV19 with TRBJ2-7; a possible D gene is TRBD1 (6 bases). Germline CDR1 LNHDA, CDR2 SQIVND (reference sequence). V shed 4 bases and J shed 3 bases, with 7 bases lying between them. The CDR3 totals 12 residues. DNA of the CDR3: TGTGCCAGTAGTAAGGACAGCTACGAGCAGTACTTC. Its translation: CASSKDSYEQYF.

The chain carries TRBV7-9 and TRBJ2-1, with D possibly being TRBD2 (5 bases). The germline gives CDR1 SEHNR, CDR2 FQNEAQ (reference sequence). V lost 5 bases and J lost 15, with 17 bases in between. The CDR3 has 12 amino acids. The CDR3 DNA reads TGTGCCAGCAGCCCTGTGCGAGGGCCAGCGTTCTTC. Translation gives CASSPVRGPAFF.

The J gene is TRBJ2-7, the V gene TRBV6-1; TRBD1 matches at 7 bases. The V and J ends lost 3 bases and 4 bases, in that order; junction bases with no gene match: 15. Germline-derived CDR1 and CDR2 are MNHNS and SASEGT. CDR3 length: 17 amino acids. DNA of the CDR3: TGTGCCAGCAGTGAGACAAACTCCGGGACAGAAGGTTACGAGCAGTACTTC. Translating gives CASSETNSGTEGYEQYF.

This chain joins TRBV27 and TRBJ1-5; D is undetermined. V was trimmed by 5 bases and J by 1 base, leaving 12 bases between them. The CDR3 spans 15 residues. CDR1 is MNHEY, CDR2 SMNVEV, per germline (reference sequence). CDR3 loop: CASSPSLGSNQPQHF. In nucleotides, the CDR3 is TGTGCCAGCAGTCCTAGCCTAGGAAGCAATCAGCCCCAGCATTTT.

The chain combines TRBV7-8 with TRBJ1-1, with TRBD1 as a possible D gene (5 bases). Germline V lookup: CDR1 SGHVS, CDR2 FQNEAQ. With 3 bases removed from V and 4 bases from J, the gap between germline ends came to 15 bases. The CDR3 has 15 amino acids. The CDR3 loop reads CASSFPGGIGTEAFF. CDR3 coding DNA: TGTGCCAGCAGCTTCCCGGGGGGGATCGGCACTGAAGCTTTCTTT. The full variable domain, its missing parts supplied by reference TRBV7-8 and TRBJ1-1, is GAGVSQSPRYKVAKRGQDVALRCDPISGHVSLFWYQQALGQGPEFLTYFQNEAQLDKSGLPSDRFFAERPEGSVSTLKIQRTQQEDSAVYLCASSFPGGIGTEAFFGQGTRLTVV.

This chain connects TRBV13 to TRBJ2-7; D possibly corresponds to TRBD2 (6 bases). Germline V lookup: CDR1 PRHDT, CDR2 FYEKMQ (reference sequence). The CDR3 runs to 16 residues. Trimming left V 0 bases short and J 4 bases short, with 16 bases between. The CDR3 protein is CASSLGLGLGNYEQYF. CDR3 coding DNA: TGTGCCAGCAGCTTAGGCCTGGGACTCGGCAATTACGAGCAGTACTTC. Variable domain in full (rest from reference TRBV13 and TRBJ2-7): AAGVIQSPRHLIKEKRETATLKCYPIPRHDTVYWYQQGPGQDPQFLISFYEKMQSDKGSIPDRFSAQQFSDYHSELNMSSLELGDSALYFCASSLGLGLGNYEQYFGPGTRLTVT.

This clone has a single count. The CDR3, as DNA: TGCAGCGCTTGGGACCCAAACACAGATACGCAGTATTTT. It yields the protein CSAWDPNTDTQYF. The chain couples TRBV29-1 to TRBJ2-3; D may match TRBD1 or TRBD2 (5 bases each). The germline V and J ends were trimmed by 7 bases and 2 bases, with 13 bases remaining between them. Germline CDR1 reads SQVTM; CDR2 reads ANQGSEA. The CDR3 is made up of 13 amino acids.

V usage is TRBV19 and J usage is TRBJ2-7, with no clear D. This CDR3 is 14 amino acids long. V was pared by 3 bases and J by 0 bases, with 9 bases between. Germline CDR1 and CDR2: LNHDA and SQIVND (reference sequence). Written as DNA, the CDR3 is TGTGCCAGTAGTATCGCAGGTCTCTCCTACGAGCAGTACTTC. Its translation is CASSIAGLSYEQYF.

This rearrangement joins TRBV6-6 to TRBJ2-7; 7 nucleotides match TRBD2. After removal of 4 bases from V and 2 bases from J, the junction contained 5 bases not matched to a gene. This CDR3 spans 14 amino acids. Germline CDR1 reads MNHNY; CDR2 reads SVGAGI (reference sequence). The CDR3 loop reads CASSSVGLTYEQYF. CDR3 DNA sequence: TGTGCCAGCAGTTCGGTGGGACTAACCTACGAGCAGTACTTC.

The V gene is TRBV6-1, the J gene TRBJ2-7, with D tentatively TRBD1 or TRBD2 (5 bases each). V lost 3 bases to trimming and J lost 1 base, with 19 bases between them. This CDR3 spans 17 amino acids. Germline CDR1 reads MNHNS; CDR2 reads SASEGT. The CDR3 region has the DNA TGTGCCAGCAGTGAGGGGACCGGCGGCGGATTGTCCTACGAGCAGTACTTC. Its protein is CASSEGTGGGLSYEQYF.

This chain connects TRBV14 to TRBJ1-2, with 8 positions matching TRBD1. CDR3 length equals 17 residues. Germline assignment: CDR1 SGHDN and CDR2 FVKESK. Losses at the gene ends were 2 bases for V and 1 base for J; bases not matched to a gene: 9. The CDR3 DNA reads as TGTGCCAGCAGCCAAACCGGGACAGGTGTTTATAACTATGGCTACACCTTC. Protein sequence: CASSQTGTGVYNYGYTF.

The chain carries TRBV30 and TRBJ2-3; D may be TRBD1 or TRBD2 (6 bases each). Germline CDR1 GTSNPN, CDR2 SVGIG (reference sequence). Trimming stripped 2 bases from V and 6 bases from J, with 12 bases between. The CDR3 loop spans 13 amino acids. The CDR3 DNA sequence: TGTGCCTGGAGTTTGGGGGGCCCGGATACGCAGTATTTT. Its protein product is CAWSLGGPDTQYF.

This clone was counted a single time. This sample also contains other DNA sequences that code for the same CDR3. This chain uses TRBV9 with TRBJ2-1; TRBD1 agrees at 7 bases. The CDR3 has 14 amino acids. Trimming took 0 bases from V and 3 from J; bases not matched to a gene: 0. CDR1 is SGDLS, CDR2 YYNGEE, per germline. CDR3 bases: TGTGCCAGCAGCGTAGGGACAGGCTACAATGAGCAGTTCTTC. Translation: CASSVGTGYNEQFF.

The chain links TRBV5-4 to TRBJ1-2, with TRBD1 matching over 10 bases. CDR3 length: 14 residues. Germline trimming cut 4 bases from V and 3 bases from J; bases unmatched to any gene: 3. Germline CDR1 and CDR2: SGHNT and YYREEE (reference sequence). CDR3 nucleotide sequence: TGTGCCAGCAGCGCCGGGACAGGGGACTATGGCTACACCTTC. Translated: CASSAGTGDYGYTF.

V usage is TRBV2 and J usage is TRBJ2-4; D ambiguous. Trimming took 3 bases from V and 0 from J, leaving 27 bases between them. Per germline, CDR1 SNHLY and CDR2 FYNNEI. The CDR3 extends over 21 amino acids. This chain's CDR3 is CASSDSSRVAALVQAKNIQYF. CDR3 in DNA: TGTGCCAGCAGTGATTCGTCGAGAGTAGCTGCCCTTGTACAAGCCAAAAACATTCAGTACTTC. Combining the CDR3 with reference TRBV2 and TRBJ2-4 gives the whole variable domain EPEVTQTPSHQVTQMGQEVILRCVPISNHLYFYWYRQILGQKVEFLVSFYNNEISEKSEIFDDQFSVERPDGSNFTLKIRSTKLEDSAMYFCASSDSSRVAALVQAKNIQYFGAGTRLSVL.

The chain couples TRBV12-5 to TRBJ2-7; D remains unclear. Trimming removed 5 bases at V and 4 bases at J, with 12 bases between. The CDR3 runs to 13 residues. CDR1 and CDR2 (germline): LGHNT, FRNRAP. The CDR3 loop is CASGPPDIYEQYF. DNA of the CDR3: TGTGCTAGTGGTCCCCCGGATATATACGAGCAGTACTTC.

The rearrangement uses TRBV5-6 and TRBJ2-7; 9 nucleotides agree with TRBD1. This CDR3 has 12 residues. Germline assignment: CDR1 SGHDT and CDR2 YYEEEE. As DNA, the CDR3 is TGTGCCAGCAGCTTGGGATCGGGACAGGGTCACGTC. Translating it yields CASSLGSGQGHV.

This chain links TRBV6-5 with TRBJ2-1; 9 bases match TRBD1. The junction had 0 bases not matched to a gene; V was cut back by 0 bases and J by 6 bases. The germline V gene has CDR1 MNHEY and CDR2 SVGAGI. The CDR3 is 14 residues long. CDR3 sequence (DNA): TGTGCCAGCAGTTACTCGGGACAGGGCAATGAGCAGTTCTTC. Amino acid sequence: CASSYSGQGNEQFF.

V usage is TRBV7-6 and J usage is TRBJ2-7; 10 bases map to TRBD1. Germline values: CDR1 SGHVS, CDR2 FNYEAQ. This CDR3 spans 15 amino acids. V trimming: 1 base; J trimming: 2 bases; junction bases outside the gene matches: 2. CDR3 sequence reads: CASSLGQGAAYEQYF. CDR3 DNA sequence: TGTGCCAGCAGCTTAGGACAGGGGGCAGCCTACGAGCAGTACTTC.

The chain joins TRBV29-1 to TRBJ2-1, with 7 bases fitting TRBD1. The CDR3 length is 16 residues. Germline V gives CDR1 SQVTM, CDR2 ANQGSEA. V shed 1 base, J shed 4 bases, and the junction held 10 bases outside the gene matches. This CDR3 is CSVEGDSHLKYNEQFF. The DNA of the CDR3 is TGCAGCGTTGAAGGGGACAGCCACCTCAAATACAATGAGCAGTTCTTC.